A selection of T cell receptor beta chains follows, all from one sample in a study of cytotoxic CD8 clonotypes in ibrutinib-treated CLL. Generated by immunoSEQ multiplex PCR, the TCRdb table keeps only in-frame clones and is missing some. The sample has some 23,000 clones; more than 65% are singletons. This sample comprised PBMCs, obtained after 12 months of ibrutinib treatment. Source of these receptors: a human donor with chronic lymphocytic leukemia. CDR3s include the opening cysteine and the closing phenylalanine or tryptophan. D genes are given only for firm matches.

j_call,d_call,v_call,cdr3_aa
TRBJ2-4,-,TRBV6-1,CASSIGGAKNIQYF
TRBJ1-6,-,TRBV6-5,CASSYSVQGYNSPLHF
TRBJ2-1,-,TRBV7-9,CASSFTGSIRSDEQFF
TRBJ1-6,TRBD1,TRBV6-5,CASSPGQGAGSPLHF
TRBJ1-4,-,TRBV29-1,CSVEDRVLQLSPNEKLFF
TRBJ1-5,-,TRBV9,CASSVGQGINRPQHF
TRBJ1-1,TRBD1,TRBV11-2,CASSSMGTGVAEAFF
TRBJ2-2,TRBD2,TRBV4-2,CASSQDGEGLVSTGELFF
TRBJ2-2,-,TRBV7-8,CASSLTGRITGELFF
TRBJ1-1,TRBD1,TRBV5-4,CASTRDRNTEAFF
TRBJ2-5,TRBD2,TRBV10-1,CASSAIRGGPETQYF
TRBJ2-1,-,TRBV29-1,CSAEGGAPGNNEQFF
TRBJ1-3,TRBD1,TRBV5-1,CASSSRQGGGGNTIYF
TRBJ2-2,-,TRBV29-1,CSVEGRGSNTGELFF
TRBJ1-5,-,TRBV5-1,CASSWGAGLPQHF
TRBJ1-5,TRBD1,TRBV28,CASVTGRNQPQHF
TRBJ2-2,-,TRBV11-3,CASSSDTGELFF
TRBJ2-7,-,TRBV30,CAWSSGGGPTEQYF
TRBJ2-5,-,TRBV6-5,CASSNREETQYF
TRBJ1-1,-,TRBV15,CATEGAIRGGQNTEAFF
TRBJ2-5,TRBD2,TRBV29-1,CSVEGSQRGTLEIQYF
TRBJ1-2,TRBD1,TRBV29-1,CSVTRTGDGYTF
TRBJ1-2,-,TRBV28,CATLEQGWGYGYTF
TRBJ2-2,-,TRBV4-3,CASSQDPTETGELFF
TRBJ2-2,TRBD2,TRBV27,CASRLLAGADYTGELFF
TRBJ1-4,-,TRBV7-2,CASSLNRGANEKLFF
TRBJ1-5,TRBD1,TRBV29-1,CSVRNRGSNQPQHF
TRBJ2-7,-,TRBV7-2,CASSYRTVGYEQYF
TRBJ1-2,-,TRBV5-4,CASSSTGHGYTF
TRBJ1-4,-,TRBV7-2,CASSLVADEKLFF
TRBJ2-7,-,TRBV7-8,CASSLGTRPVLTGGSYEQYF
TRBJ1-5,-,TRBV6-1,CASSGRTDNQPQHF
TRBJ2-7,-,TRBV6-1,CASMKGRGHSYEQYF
TRBJ1-4,TRBD1,TRBV7-9,CASSPWTGFGATSEKLFF
TRBJ2-2,-,TRBV11-2,CASSDSPTGELFF
TRBJ1-2,-,TRBV7-2,CASSPNQGANYGYTF
TRBJ1-1,-,TRBV10-1,CASSESLGSTEAFF
TRBJ2-3,-,TRBV28,CASSRLGGADTQYF
TRBJ1-4,-,TRBV4-3,CASSQNPFNEKLFF
TRBJ1-5,-,TRBV19,CASSMLGRDRQPQHF